This entry is about one TCR beta chain. Its antigen specificity is not known. Per-nucleotide qualities are absent, and no much larger clonotype sits a single base away. Explained via the paper, the time point label denotes: about 28 days (+/-7) after the second vaccine dose. Because spike-specific TCR depth and breadth did not differ between the two schedules, AZD1222 recipients who got a second dose at roughly 4 weeks were pooled with those who got a second dose at roughly 12 weeks. The vaccinee samples were drawn from two UK trials, COV001 and COV002, one of which was a single-blind randomized controlled phase 2/3 trial testing AZD1222 (ChAdOx1 nCoV-19) in healthy adults. For TCRbeta chain sequencing, PBMC samples were collected from trial participants at day 0 and at day 28 after the second dose. The data were taken from a study of T cell responses to AZD1222 COVID-19 vaccine listed by TCRdb under 2021. Study-wide context: A total of about 250 trial participants underwent TCR sequencing, of whom 207 had received two doses of AZD1222 and some 25 had received two doses of the MenACWY control vaccine. Enrollment into the trials was organized by age into subgroups of 18-55, 56-69 and 70-plus years, and those subgroups contained about 160, 30 and 59 TCR-sequenced participants, respectively. What the authors observed across the whole study: CD4 TCRs associated with the vaccine covered the entire spike protein, and the dominant responses were in regions 160-218 and 743-854. Because no day 14 peak-response samples were available, the repertoires could be characterized only after the peak T cell response. Conclusions about previously exposed vaccinees were limited because only six AZD1222 recipients were SARS-CoV-2 seropositive at baseline. Spike-specific TCR breadth and depth rose significantly after two AZD1222 doses compared with day 0 and with MenACWY recipients. Participants were mostly white British, with more females than males. The authors suggested clonal diversity may have been underestimated. Nearly half of unique spike-specific TCRs reportedly recognized epitopes outside regions mutated in the B.1.351 and B.1.1.7 variants. In the small 56-69-year group, the increase in depth fell short of significance, most likely because of low power.

The CDR3 regions of human TCRbeta chains were subjected to immunosequencing. The authors' analysis ran thus. TCRs in the repertoires were compared against a reference library of SARS-CoV-2-specific TCRs that had been generated with the MIRA antigen-specificity platform. Breadth was defined as the fraction of unique TCRs that were SARS-CoV-2-associated. Depth was defined as the fraction of total T cells that were SARS-CoV-2-associated. Using the MIRA data, each spike-specific TCR was mapped to the spike region that the TCR reacts to and placed in a CD4 or CD8 class. Log10-transformed breadth and depth values were compared by one-way ANOVA with Sidak's multiple comparisons tests. Held by TCRdb, this immuneACCESS table contains in-frame sequences only and omits some clones. Under half of the omission traces to an unresolved V gene where checked; the cause of the rest is unknown. That table gives V, J and clone size, and the DNA gave D and trimming. This sample comprises under 95,000 clones, roughly 86% of them detected only once. Less than 9% of the sample is held by the ten biggest clonotypes.

Trimming costs V 3 bases and J 11 bases, and their ends lie 15 bases apart. Via the germline V gene, CDR1 is SGHRS and CDR2 YFSETQ. The CDR3 sequence holds 14 residues, the cysteine and phenylalanine included. The sequence is cut down to CDR3 DNA, 42 bases in frame from base 1. The TCR originated in an adult who received the AZD1222 COVID-19 vaccine. Here the sequenced sample was peripheral blood, taken 28 days after the second AZD1222 dose. The chain employs TRBV5-1 and TRBJ1-6; no confident D gene assignment can be made. The CDR3 corresponds to CASSSVDGGTPLHF. The nucleotide sequence reads as follows: TGCGCCAGCAGCTCCGTGGACGGCGGGACACCCCTCCACTTT.